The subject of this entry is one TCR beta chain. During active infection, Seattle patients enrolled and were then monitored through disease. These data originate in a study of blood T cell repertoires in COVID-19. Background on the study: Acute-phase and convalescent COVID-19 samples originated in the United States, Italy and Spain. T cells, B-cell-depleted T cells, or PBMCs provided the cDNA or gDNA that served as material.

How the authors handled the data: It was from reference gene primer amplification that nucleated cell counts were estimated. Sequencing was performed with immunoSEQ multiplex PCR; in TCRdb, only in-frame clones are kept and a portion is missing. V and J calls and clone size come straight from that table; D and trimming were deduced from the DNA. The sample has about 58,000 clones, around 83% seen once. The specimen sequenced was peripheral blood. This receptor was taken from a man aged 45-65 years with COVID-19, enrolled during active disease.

The DNA for the CDR3 is TGTGCCAGCACCCTATACCTGGGACGGGAGACTTATGGCTACACCTTC. Translated, it gives CASTLYLGRETYGYTF. The chain joins TRBV5-5 to TRBJ1-2, with D perhaps TRBD1 (5 bases). Germline V lookup: CDR1 SGHKS, CDR2 YYEKEE (reference sequence). The CDR3 covers 16 residues. V lost 6 bases and J 5 bases, leaving 23 bases between the germline ends.